This T cell receptor beta chain appears in the sequencing data of a study of identical twins. TCRdb processed the 5' RACE reads anew with MiXCR; each CDR3 protein has one entry. The data show some 630,000 distinct CDR3 sequences, with roughly 6.6% seen just once and about 1.6% held by the top ten. CDR3 length equals 14 residues. V lost 8 bases and J lost 7; bases outside the gene matches: 13. Germline V CDR1 and CDR2: MDHEN, SYDVKM. These same records also appear under a second study, on yellow fever vaccine responses in identical twins.

The sequencing input was PBMCs. The chain links TRBV28 to TRBJ1-2; 7 positions agree with TRBD1. This clonotype originated in a woman aged 18-30 years in good health. CDR3 sequence (DNA): TGTGCCAGCGTACCGACAGGGCATTCTGGTGGCTACACCTTC. Amino acids: CASVPTGHSGGYTF.